The 19 T cell receptor beta chains listed next were all sequenced from one sample in a study of T cells expressing NK-cell markers. Using the 5' RACE reads, TCRdb records one entry per CDR3 protein without DNA. The sample is made up of approximately 420,000 distinct CDR3 sequences, and the top ten hold around 11% of it. Sequences were obtained from blood T cells: a sorted CD56 or NKG2C T cell subset, CD4+ or CD8+ T cells, or bulk PBMC T cells (not recorded which). The receptors originated from a woman in her forties or fifties in good health.

This CDR3 reads CAISEPPKGAAIYF. The rearrangement joins TRBV10-3 to TRBJ1-3; the D gene TCRdb calls, TRBD1, cannot be checked with no DNA. Germline CDR1 reads ENHRY; CDR2 reads SYGVKD. The CDR3 length is 14 residues.

The rearrangement joins TRBV19 to TRBJ1-1; TCRdb's D gene call, TRBD1, goes unchecked for lack of DNA. Germline V gives CDR1 LNHDA, CDR2 SQIVND (reference sequence). This CDR3 is 14 amino acids long. CDR3 protein: CASSIAPWQGEAFF.

The V gene is TRBV12-3 or TRBV12-4, the J gene TRBJ2-3; no DNA is available, so the TRBD2 call from TCRdb remains unchecked. CDR3 length: 15 amino acids. CDR3 loop: CASSFRGFPTDTQYF.

This sequence joins TRBV5-1 and TRBJ1-4; without DNA, the TCRdb call of TRBD1 cannot be checked. Per the germline V gene, CDR1 is SGHRS and CDR2 is YFSETQ. The CDR3 runs 15 residues. The CDR3 sequence is CASSSGGAANEKLFF.

The chain combines TRBV7-8 with TRBJ1-1; TCRdb selects TRBD1, and the lack of DNA leaves this call unchecked. The germline V gene encodes CDR1 SGHVS and CDR2 FQNEAQ. CDR3 length equals 16 residues. The CDR3 spells CASSSGQGEENTEAFF.

The chain has TRBV11-2 and TRBJ1-2. Germline V gene lookup returns CDR1 SGHAT and CDR2 FQNNGV. There are 14 residues in the CDR3. This CDR3 reads CASSLDTPRRGYTF.

The rearrangement joins TRBV5-1 to TRBJ1-3. The germline CDR1 and CDR2 sequences are SGHRS and YFSETQ. The CDR3 covers 15 residues. The CDR3 here is CASSLSMDSGNTIYF.

The chain joins TRBV10-3 to TRBJ2-5; TCRdb reports TRBD2, a call that lacks DNA to check it against. Germline CDR1 is ENHRY and CDR2 is SYGVKD. The CDR3 has 15 residues. This CDR3 is CAISPGLAGRETQYF.

The V gene is TRBV6-2 or TRBV6-3, the J gene TRBJ2-1; TCRdb proposes TRBD2, but this gene call is untestable without DNA. The CDR3 is made up of 13 amino acids. Germline loops: CDR1 MNHEY, CDR2 SVGEGT. The CDR3 region is CASTGGRRDEQFF.

This chain links TRBV7-6 with TRBJ2-7; without DNA, the TCRdb call of TRBD1 cannot be checked. Germline CDR1 SGHVS, CDR2 FNYEAQ. There are 16 residues in the CDR3. The CDR3 reads CASSQGTAGSVGEQYF.

This sequence joins TRBV10-3 and TRBJ2-1. CDR3 length: 11 residues. Germline CDR1 and CDR2: ENHRY and SYGVKD. This chain's CDR3 is CDSVRHNEQFF.

The V gene is TRBV10-3, the J gene TRBJ2-5; with no DNA, the TCRdb D assignment of TRBD1 cannot be verified. Germline loops: CDR1 ENHRY, CDR2 SYGVKD. This CDR3 is 16 amino acids long. The CDR3 here is CAISESSGRGQEAQYF.

V gene TRBV7-3 combines with J gene TRBJ2-3; absent DNA, TCRdb's TRBD1 call cannot be checked. The CDR3 length is 16 residues. Germline-derived CDR1 and CDR2 are SGHTA and FQGTGA. The CDR3 here is CASSLSATGVPDTQYF.

The chain carries TRBV27 and TRBJ2-1; TCRdb calls TRBD1, which cannot be checked without DNA. The CDR3 length is 12 residues. CDR1 is MNHEY and CDR2 is SMNVEV in the germline V gene (reference sequence). The CDR3 here is CASTSPLDEQFF.

The V and J genes are TRBV27 and TRBJ2-5; TCRdb's assignment of TRBD2 cannot be checked, as there is no DNA. The germline gives CDR1 MNHEY, CDR2 SMNVEV (reference sequence). The CDR3 runs 19 residues. The CDR3 sequence is CASGGRGQGSAGASRTQYF.

The chain uses TRBV10-3 and TRBJ2-4. Germline loops: CDR1 ENHRY, CDR2 SYGVKD. The CDR3 consists of 13 residues. The CDR3: CATRGLAKNIQYF.

V gene TRBV7-9 combines with J gene TRBJ2-7; TCRdb returns TRBD1, unconfirmable since there is no DNA. Germline V CDR1 and CDR2: SEHNR, FQNEAQ (reference sequence). CDR3 length: 15 amino acids. The CDR3 region is CASSLERLGRDEQYF.

The CDR3 sequence is CASSVATDGAGPNEQFF. The chain combines TRBV9 with TRBJ2-1. This CDR3 has 17 residues. Germline V gene sequence: CDR1 SGDLS, CDR2 YYNGEE.

The CDR3 reads CASSFGTGPTDTQYF. V is TRBV9 and J is TRBJ2-3; TCRdb picks TRBD1, but there is no DNA to check that call. The CDR3 is made up of 15 amino acids. Germline V gives CDR1 SGDLS, CDR2 YYNGEE.